The T cell receptor (beta chain) described here comes from a study of blood T cell repertoires in COVID-19. Overall study context: The United States, Italy and Spain provided the acute and convalescent COVID-19 samples. Nucleic acid was either cDNA or gDNA, and it came from T cells, B-cell-depleted T cells, or PBMCs.

This clone was seen more than once but under ten times. Source study methods: Reference gene primers were amplified, and this amplification served to estimate nucleated cell counts. Sequencing used immunoSEQ multiplex PCR; TCRdb keeps in-frame clones, though not all of them. For V, J and clone size, that table is used; D and trimming come from the DNA. The table includes approximately 35,000 clones, 80% to 90% detected once. This clonotype originated in a man aged 55-75 years with active COVID-19. The source material was peripheral blood.

The CDR3 reads CASSPGLAGSTDTQYF. As DNA, the CDR3 is TGTGCCAGCAGTCCGGGACTAGCGGGGAGCACAGATACGCAGTATTTT. The chain recombines TRBV6-2 or TRBV6-3 with TRBJ2-3, with 13 bases fitting TRBD2. Germline CDR1 and CDR2: MNHEY and SVGEGT. Unmatched junction bases numbered 2, after V lost 5 bases and J lost 0 bases. The CDR3 extends over 16 amino acids.